This T cell receptor beta chain was sequenced for a study of patients and donors after allogeneic stem cell transplantation. One entry per CDR3 protein, called by TCRdb with MiXCR from the RT-PCR reads. The sample includes around 90,000 distinct CDR3 sequences, roughly 43% of them seen just once. The CDR3 is 16 amino acids. CDR1 is SGHDN, CDR2 FVKESK, per germline. Losses at the gene ends were 4 bases for V and 4 bases for J; bases not matched to a gene: 7. In its sample, this clonotype was seen a few times. This receptor was taken from a human donor who was either an allogeneic HSCT recipient or a stem cell or donor lymphocyte infusion donor (not recorded which). It is not recorded whose cells these are; they may come from a transplant donor. The source material was blood, either unsorted or a sorted T cell fraction (not recorded which). V is TRBV14 and J is TRBJ1-2; the match to TRBD1 covers 12 bases. The CDR3 loop reads CASSPFGTGGAYGYTF. DNA of the CDR3: TGTGCCAGCAGCCCTTTCGGGACAGGGGGCGCCTATGGCTACACCTTC. Combining the CDR3 with reference TRBV14 and TRBJ1-2 gives the whole variable domain EAGVTQFPSHSVIEKGQTVTLRCDPISGHDNLYWYRRVMGKEIKFLLHFVKESKQDESGMPNNRFLAERTGGTYSTLKVQPAELEDSGVYFCASSPFGTGGAYGYTFGSGTRLTVV.